The 10 T cell receptor beta chains below were found in one sample sequenced in a study of Ad26.COV2.S vaccination and SARS-CoV-2 variants. Described treatment: approximately 18 received Ad26.COV2.S at low or high dose, single or two shots; five or six received placebo; per-sample allocation not given. Sampling took place 63 days after the first vaccine or placebo injection. Sequenced by immunoSEQ multiplex PCR; TCRdb stores in-frame clones only, minus some. The table has about 420,000 clones, roughly 90% seen once. Material: peripheral blood, obtained in a trial of Ad26.COV2.S vaccine versus placebo. The origin of the receptors is a person aged 18-60 years who received the Ad26.COV2.S COVID-19 vaccine or a placebo.

The V and J genes are TRBV4-1 and TRBJ2-7; 8 positions agree with TRBD2. The CDR3 contains 16 residues. V lost 3 bases, J lost 0 bases, and 7 bases stayed unmatched. CDR1 is MGHRA, CDR2 YSYEKL, per germline. The CDR3 nucleotides read TGCGCCAGCAGCCAGACCCCGGGAGGGAGCTCCTACGAGCAGTACTTC. Protein product: CASSQTPGGSSYEQYF.

The gene calls are TRBV28 and TRBJ1-1; D unclear. Trimming left V 5 bases short and J 2 bases short, with 9 bases between. The CDR3 runs to 13 residues. The germline V gene has CDR1 MDHEN and CDR2 SYDVKM. CDR3 DNA sequence: TGTGCCAGCAGTACGGGAGGAAACACTGAAGCTTTCTTT. This encodes CASSTGGNTEAFF. Complete variable domain (other parts from reference TRBV28 and TRBJ1-1): DVKVTQSSRYLVKRTGEKVFLECVQDMDHENMFWYRQDPGLGLRLIYFSYDVKMKEKGDIPEGYSVSREKKERFSLILESASTNQTSMYLCASSTGGNTEAFFGQGTRLTVV.

This rearrangement joins TRBV5-1 to TRBJ1-5; TRBD1 matches at 7 bases. This CDR3 has 14 residues. Germline CDR1 and CDR2: SGHRS and YFSETQ. Losses at the gene ends were 5 bases for V and 4 bases for J; bases not matched to a gene: 6. The CDR3 sequence is CASSEGQSNQPQHF. The CDR3 nucleotides read TGCGCCAGCAGTGAGGGACAGAGTAATCAGCCCCAGCATTTT. The full variable domain, completed using reference TRBV5-1 and TRBJ1-5, is KAGVTQTPRYLIKTRGQQVTLSCSPISGHRSVSWYQQTPGQGLQFLFEYFSETQRNKGNFPGRFSGRQFSNSRSEMNVSTLELGDSALYLCASSEGQSNQPQHFGDGTRLSIL.

The chain is built from TRBV7-9 and TRBJ1-4, with D unclear. This CDR3 contains 18 residues. V was cut by 2 bases and J by 2 bases, with 18 bases left in between. Germline assignment: CDR1 SEHNR and CDR2 FQNEAQ (reference sequence). In DNA, the CDR3 is TGTGCCAGCAGCTTAAAAGGAGGTGGGGAAGGGACTAATGAAAAACTGTTTTTT. Encoded protein: CASSLKGGGEGTNEKLFF.

This clone has only one observation. V and J are TRBV6-2 or TRBV6-3 and TRBJ2-7; D is ambiguous. Germline CDR1 reads MNHEY; CDR2 reads SVGEGT. The CDR3 contains 12 residues. V lost 5 bases and J lost 4, with 9 bases in between. The CDR3 sequence is CASSRTEYEQYF. DNA of the CDR3: TGTGCCAGCAGTCGTACCGAGTACGAGCAGTACTTC.

V and J are TRBV10-3 and TRBJ1-4, with D uncertain. Germline V CDR1 and CDR2: ENHRY, SYGVKD. The CDR3 has 13 residues. Trimming stripped 6 bases from V and 1 base from J, with 6 bases between. DNA for the CDR3: TGTGCCATCAGGGCGGGAACTAATGAAAAACTGTTTTTT. Residues: CAIRAGTNEKLFF.

This clone was recorded a few times. The chain has TRBV19 and TRBJ1-5; D gene ambiguous. CDR3 length equals 12 residues. The V and J ends lost 6 bases and 7 bases respectively, with 10 bases between them. Germline V CDR1 and CDR2: LNHDA, SQIVND (reference sequence). CDR3 nucleotides: TGTGCCAGTAGGGAGGGTGGCCAGCCCCAGCATTTT. Amino acids: CASREGGQPQHF.

V and J are TRBV7-9 and TRBJ1-2; D gene uncertain. V gave up 4 bases and J gave up 5 bases, with 14 bases separating them. This CDR3 has 14 residues. Germline V gene data show CDR1 as SEHNR and CDR2 as FQNEAQ (reference sequence). CDR3 in amino acids: CASSSVGVPYGYTF. CDR3 bases: TGTGCCAGCAGCTCGGTCGGGGTCCCGTATGGCTACACCTTC.

The chain joins TRBV7-2 to TRBJ2-3, with TRBD1 matching over 10 bases. CDR1 is SGHTA and CDR2 is FQGNSA in the germline V gene. This CDR3 spans 16 amino acids. The V segment lost 5 bases and the J segment 2 bases; nucleotides outside the gene matches: 7. CDR3 sequence: CASSTRQGAHTDTQYF. As DNA, the CDR3 is TGTGCCAGCAGCACCCGACAGGGGGCACACACAGATACGCAGTATTTT.

The chain has TRBV9 and TRBJ2-7; the D gene is possibly TRBD2 (6 bases). Germline CDR1 reads SGDLS; CDR2 reads YYNGEE. CDR3 length: 15 residues. V shed 0 bases and J shed 0 bases, with 10 bases lying between them. The CDR3 protein is CASSVAGDVSYEQYF. CDR3 bases: TGTGCCAGCAGCGTAGCGGGAGACGTCTCCTACGAGCAGTACTTC.